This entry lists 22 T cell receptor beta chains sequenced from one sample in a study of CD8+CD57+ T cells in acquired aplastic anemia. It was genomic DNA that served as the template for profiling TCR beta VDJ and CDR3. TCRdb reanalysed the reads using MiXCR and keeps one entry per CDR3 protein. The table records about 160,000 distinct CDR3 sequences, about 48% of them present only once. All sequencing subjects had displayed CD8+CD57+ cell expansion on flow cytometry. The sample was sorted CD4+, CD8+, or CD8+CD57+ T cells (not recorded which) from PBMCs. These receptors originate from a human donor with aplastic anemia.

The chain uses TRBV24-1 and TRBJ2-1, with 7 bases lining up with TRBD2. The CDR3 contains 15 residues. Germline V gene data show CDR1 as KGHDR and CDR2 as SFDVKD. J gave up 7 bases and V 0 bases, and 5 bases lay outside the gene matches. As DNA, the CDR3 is TGTGCCACCAGTGATTTGAAGGGAGGGGTGAATGAGCAGTTCTTC. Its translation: CATSDLKGGVNEQFF.

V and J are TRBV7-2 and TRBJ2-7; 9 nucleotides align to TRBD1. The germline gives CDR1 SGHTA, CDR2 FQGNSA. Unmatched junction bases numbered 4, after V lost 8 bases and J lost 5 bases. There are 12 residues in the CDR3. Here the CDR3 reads CASWTGVDEQYF. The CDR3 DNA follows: TGTGCCAGCTGGACAGGGGTGGACGAGCAGTACTTC.

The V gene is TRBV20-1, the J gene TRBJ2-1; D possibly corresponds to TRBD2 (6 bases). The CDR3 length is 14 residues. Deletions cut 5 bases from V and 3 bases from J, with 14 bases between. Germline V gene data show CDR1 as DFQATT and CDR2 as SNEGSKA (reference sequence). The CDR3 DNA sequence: TGCAGTGCTCCACCGGGACTGGACTACAATGAGCAGTTCTTC. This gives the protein CSAPPGLDYNEQFF.

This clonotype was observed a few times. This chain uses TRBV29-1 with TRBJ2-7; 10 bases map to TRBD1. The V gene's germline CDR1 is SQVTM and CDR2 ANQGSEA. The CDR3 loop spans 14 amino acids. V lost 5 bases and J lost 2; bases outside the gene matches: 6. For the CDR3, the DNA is TGCAGCGTTAACGGACAGGGGGTAACCTACGAGCAGTACTTC. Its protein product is CSVNGQGVTYEQYF.

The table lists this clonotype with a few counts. The CDR3 DNA reads as TGTGCCAGCAGCTGGACTAGCGGGGACCAAGAGACCCAGTACTTC. It translates to CASSWTSGDQETQYF. This chain uses TRBV7-2 with TRBJ2-5, with 12 bases matching TRBD2. Germline CDR1 and CDR2: SGHTA and FQGNSA. V lost 4 bases, J lost 0 bases, and 0 bases stayed unmatched. CDR3 length equals 15 residues.

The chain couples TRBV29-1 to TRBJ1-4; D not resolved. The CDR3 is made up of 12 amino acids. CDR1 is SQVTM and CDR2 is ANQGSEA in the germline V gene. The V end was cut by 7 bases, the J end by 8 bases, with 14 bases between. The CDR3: CSAAGGREKLFF. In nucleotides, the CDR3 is TGCAGCGCGGCAGGCGGCCGGGAAAAACTGTTTTTT. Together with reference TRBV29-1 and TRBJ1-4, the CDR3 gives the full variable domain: SAVISQKPSRDICQRGTSLTIQCQVDSQVTMMFWYRQQPGQSLTLIATANQGSEATYESGFVIDKFPISRPNLTFSTLTVSNMSPEDSSIYLCSAAGGREKLFFGSGTQLSVL.

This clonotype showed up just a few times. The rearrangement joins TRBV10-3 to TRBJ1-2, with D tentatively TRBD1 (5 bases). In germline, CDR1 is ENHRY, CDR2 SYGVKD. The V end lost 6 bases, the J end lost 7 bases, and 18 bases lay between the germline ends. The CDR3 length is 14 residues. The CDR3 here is CAISGLGREGGYTF. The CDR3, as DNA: TGTGCCATCAGCGGACTTGGCAGGGAGGGTGGCTACACCTTC.

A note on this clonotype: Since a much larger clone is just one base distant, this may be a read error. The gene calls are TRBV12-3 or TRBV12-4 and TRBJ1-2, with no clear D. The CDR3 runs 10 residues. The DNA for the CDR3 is TGTGCCAGCGGTTTTAGTGGCTACACCTTC. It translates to CASGFSGYTF.

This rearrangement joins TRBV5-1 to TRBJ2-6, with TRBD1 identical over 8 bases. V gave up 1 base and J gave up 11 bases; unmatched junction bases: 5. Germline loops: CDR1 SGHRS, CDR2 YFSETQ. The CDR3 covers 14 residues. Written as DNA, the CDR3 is TGCGCCAGCAGCTTGTGGACAGGGTCCTACGTCCTGACTTTC. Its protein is CASSLWTGSYVLTF.

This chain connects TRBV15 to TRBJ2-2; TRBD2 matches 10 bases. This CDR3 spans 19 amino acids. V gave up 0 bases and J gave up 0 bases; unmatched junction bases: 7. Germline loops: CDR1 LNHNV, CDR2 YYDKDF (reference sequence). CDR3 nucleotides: TGTGCCACCAGCAGAGATAGGCTAGCGGGGGCCACGAACACCGGGGAGCTGTTTTTT. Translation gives CATSRDRLAGATNTGELFF.

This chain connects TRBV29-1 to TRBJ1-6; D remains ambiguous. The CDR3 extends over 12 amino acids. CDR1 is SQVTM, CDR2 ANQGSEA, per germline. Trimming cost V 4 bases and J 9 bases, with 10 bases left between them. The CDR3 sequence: CSVAWDGSPLHF. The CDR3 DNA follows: TGCAGCGTTGCCTGGGATGGTTCACCCCTCCACTTT.

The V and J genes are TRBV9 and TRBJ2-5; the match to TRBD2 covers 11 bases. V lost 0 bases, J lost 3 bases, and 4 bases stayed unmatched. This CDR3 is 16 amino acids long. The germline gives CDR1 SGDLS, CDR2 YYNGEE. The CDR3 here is CASSVGLAGLKETQYF. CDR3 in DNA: TGTGCCAGCAGCGTAGGACTAGCGGGGTTGAAAGAGACCCAGTACTTC.

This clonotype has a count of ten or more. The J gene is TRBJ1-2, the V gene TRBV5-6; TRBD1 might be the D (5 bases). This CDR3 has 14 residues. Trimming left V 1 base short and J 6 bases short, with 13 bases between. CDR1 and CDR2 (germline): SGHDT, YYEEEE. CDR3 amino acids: CASSLRQGSHGYTF. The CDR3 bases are TGTGCCAGCAGCTTGAGGCAGGGTTCTCATGGCTACACCTTC. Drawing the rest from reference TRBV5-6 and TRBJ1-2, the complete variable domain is DAGVTQSPTHLIKTRGQQVTLRCSPKSGHDTVSWYQQALGQGPQFIFQYYEEEERQRGNFPDRFSGHQFPNYSSELNVNALLLGDSALYLCASSLRQGSHGYTFGSGTRLTVV.

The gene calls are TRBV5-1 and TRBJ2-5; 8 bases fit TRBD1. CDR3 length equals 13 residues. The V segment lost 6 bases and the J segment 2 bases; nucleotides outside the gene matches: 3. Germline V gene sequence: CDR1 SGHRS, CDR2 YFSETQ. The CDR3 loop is CASNRQGQETQYF. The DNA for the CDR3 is TGCGCCAGCAACAGACAGGGGCAAGAGACCCAGTACTTC.

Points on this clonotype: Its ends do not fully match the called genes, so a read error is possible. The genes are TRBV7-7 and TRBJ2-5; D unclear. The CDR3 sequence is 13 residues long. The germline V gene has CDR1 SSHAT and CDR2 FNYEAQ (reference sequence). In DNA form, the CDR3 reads TGTGCTAGCAGCGAGACTGGTTCTGAGACCCAGTACTTC. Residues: CASSETGSETQYF.

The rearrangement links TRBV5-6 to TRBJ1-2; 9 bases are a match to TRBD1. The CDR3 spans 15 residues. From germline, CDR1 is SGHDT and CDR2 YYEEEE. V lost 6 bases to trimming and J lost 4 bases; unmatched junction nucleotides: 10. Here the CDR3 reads CASTPVGQGAYGYTF. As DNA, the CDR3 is TGTGCCAGCACCCCCGTGGGACAGGGAGCCTATGGCTACACCTTC. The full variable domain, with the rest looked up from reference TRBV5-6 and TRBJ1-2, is DAGVTQSPTHLIKTRGQQVTLRCSPKSGHDTVSWYQQALGQGPQFIFQYYEEEERQRGNFPDRFSGHQFPNYSSELNVNALLLGDSALYLCASTPVGQGAYGYTFGSGTRLTVV.

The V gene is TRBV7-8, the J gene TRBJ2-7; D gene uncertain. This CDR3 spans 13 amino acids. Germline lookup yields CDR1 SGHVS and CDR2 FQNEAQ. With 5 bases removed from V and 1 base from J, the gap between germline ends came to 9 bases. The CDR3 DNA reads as TGTGCCAGCAGCGTACAGTTATCCTACGAGCAGTACTTC. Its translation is CASSVQLSYEQYF.

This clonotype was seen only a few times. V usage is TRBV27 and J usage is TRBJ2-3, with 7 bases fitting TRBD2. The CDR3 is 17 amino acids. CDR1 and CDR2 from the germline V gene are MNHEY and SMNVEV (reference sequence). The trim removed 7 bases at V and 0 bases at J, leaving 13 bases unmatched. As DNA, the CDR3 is TGTGCCAGCAACTGGGGTTCTAGCGGACTAAGCACAGATACGCAGTATTTT. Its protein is CASNWGSSGLSTDTQYF.

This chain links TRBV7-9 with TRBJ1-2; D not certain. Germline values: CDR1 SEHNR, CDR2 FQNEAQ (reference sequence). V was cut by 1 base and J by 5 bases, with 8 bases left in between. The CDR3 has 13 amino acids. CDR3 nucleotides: TGTGCCAGCAGCTTAGACAGAAAGTATGGCTACACCTTC. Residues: CASSLDRKYGYTF.

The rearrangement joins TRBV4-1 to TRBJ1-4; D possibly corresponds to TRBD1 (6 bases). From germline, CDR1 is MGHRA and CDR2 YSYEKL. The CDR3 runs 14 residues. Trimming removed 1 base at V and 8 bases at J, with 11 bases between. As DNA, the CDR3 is TGCGCCAGCAGCCAAGGAGGGGGTTCCGAAAAACTGTTTTTT. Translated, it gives CASSQGGGSEKLFF.

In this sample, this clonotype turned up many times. DNA of the CDR3: TGTGCCAGCAGCTCACCACTAGCGAGGGGGGAAAACATTCAGTACTTC. It yields the protein CASSSPLARGENIQYF. The chain has TRBV7-8 and TRBJ2-4; D might be TRBD2 (7 bases). Trimming pared 4 bases from V and 5 bases from J, leaving 18 bases between. Germline values: CDR1 SGHVS, CDR2 FQNEAQ. CDR3 length: 16 amino acids. Variable domain in full (rest from reference TRBV7-8 and TRBJ2-4): GAGVSQSPRYKVAKRGQDVALRCDPISGHVSLFWYQQALGQGPEFLTYFQNEAQLDKSGLPSDRFFAERPEGSVSTLKIQRTQQEDSAVYLCASSSPLARGENIQYFGAGTRLSVL.

The CDR3: CASTGQGGTEAFF. CDR3 DNA: TGTGCCAGCACCGGACAGGGGGGCACTGAAGCTTTCTTT. The chain employs TRBV7-9 and TRBJ1-1; 10 nucleotides line up with TRBD1. Unmatched junction bases numbered 3, after V lost 7 bases and J lost 4 bases. Germline CDR1 SEHNR, CDR2 FQNEAQ (reference sequence). The CDR3 runs to 13 residues. Full variable domain (outside the CDR3, taken from reference TRBV7-9 and TRBJ1-1): DTGVSQNPRHKITKRGQNVTFRCDPISEHNRLYWYRQTLGQGPEFLTYFQNEAQLEKSRLLSDRFSAERPKGSFSTLEIQRTEQGDSAMYLCASTGQGGTEAFFGQGTRLTVV.